Each of the 25 T cell receptor beta chains below was sequenced from the same sample in a study of shared clonotypes between healthy human individuals. Profiling relied on immunoSEQ multiplex PCR, and the TCRdb table lists in-frame clones only, not all of them. The sample has 2 million to 3 million clones, more than 85% seen once. The sample was naive CD4+ T cells from PBMCs. Subset of the sample: CD45RA+ positively selected. The receptors were sampled from a man aged 18 to 29 in good health. Some clones in this sample may be carry-over from other donors' samples.

This sequence joins TRBV2 and TRBJ1-1, with D unclear. This CDR3 comprises 15 residues. Trimming pared 8 bases from V and 5 bases from J, leaving 21 bases between. The germline gives CDR1 SNHLY, CDR2 FYNNEI. Here the CDR3 DNA reads TGTGCCAGCGGTTTGAATGTCCCGGTTCAGACTGAAGCTTTCTTT. Residues: CASGLNVPVQTEAFF.

The V gene is TRBV7-2, the J gene TRBJ2-4, with 7 bases fitting TRBD2. This CDR3 region has 15 residues. Trimming at V came to 7 bases and at J to 0 bases, leaving 6 bases not matched to a gene. Germline assignment: CDR1 SGHTA and CDR2 FQGNSA. As DNA, the CDR3 is TGTGCCAGCACCCCTGGGGGGGTAGCCAAAAACATTCAGTACTTC. Translation: CASTPGGVAKNIQYF.

The rearrangement links TRBV28 to TRBJ1-1, with 10 nucleotides matching TRBD1. With 1 base clipped from V and 3 bases from J, the junction kept 14 bases outside the gene matches. This CDR3 has 19 amino acids. The germline V gene encodes CDR1 MDHEN and CDR2 SYDVKM. The DNA of the CDR3 is TGTGCCAGCAGTTTATCTCTGACCCGCCGGGACAGGGGTTACACTGAAGCTTTCTTT. Encoded protein: CASSLSLTRRDRGYTEAFF.

The J gene is TRBJ1-2, the V gene TRBV11-2, with TRBD1 as a possible D gene (5 bases). Germline-derived CDR1 and CDR2 are SGHAT and FQNNGV. The CDR3 runs to 15 residues. The V end lost 4 bases, the J end lost 3 bases, and 15 bases lay between the germline ends. The DNA of the CDR3 is TGTGCCAGCAGCTCACCCAGGAGGGACTACTATGGCTACACCTTC. Translated, it gives CASSSPRRDYYGYTF.

The V and J genes are TRBV6-1 and TRBJ2-2, with D possibly being TRBD1 (5 bases). The CDR3 totals 17 residues. Trimming cost V 0 bases and J 2 bases, with 13 bases left between them. The germline CDR1 and CDR2 sequences are MNHNS and SASEGT. The CDR3 spells CASSEAIRVTNTGELFF. The DNA for the CDR3 is TGTGCCAGCAGTGAAGCGATCAGGGTTACCAACACCGGGGAGCTGTTTTTT.

The V call is TRBV19, the J call TRBJ2-4; D unclear. This CDR3 contains 15 residues. V lost 5 bases and J lost 0, with 11 bases in between. CDR1 and CDR2 (germline): LNHDA, SQIVND (reference sequence). In nucleotides, the CDR3 is TGTGCCAGTAGTTCCGGATCATTAGCCAAAAACATTCAGTACTTC. This encodes CASSSGSLAKNIQYF.

The chain employs TRBV6-1 and TRBJ1-1; 8 nucleotides align to TRBD1. This CDR3 region has 13 residues. Per the germline V gene, CDR1 is MNHNS and CDR2 is SASEGT. Trimming cost V 8 bases and J 3 bases; bases outside gene matches: 5. CDR3 sequence (DNA): TGTGCCAGCGCTCTACAGGGGGACACTGAAGCTTTCTTT. Translated: CASALQGDTEAFF.

Comments on this clone: One end of the junction does not line up with germline, which may come from a read error. The CDR3 sequence: CGIRTRLSDTQYF. The CDR3 nucleotides read TGTGGCATCCGAACCCGGCTTTCAGATACGCAGTATTTT. The chain carries TRBV10-3 and TRBJ2-3; D gene uncertain. Germline V lookup: CDR1 ENHRY, CDR2 SYGVKD. The CDR3 runs to 13 residues.

This sequence joins TRBV28 and TRBJ1-3, with TRBD1 identical over 8 bases. CDR3 size: 16 residues. Looked up from germline, CDR1 is MDHEN and CDR2 is SYDVKM. V shed 5 bases and J 0 bases; nucleotides not matched to a gene: 6. CDR3 sequence (DNA): TGTGCCAGCAGTCTCCGGGACAGGATCTCTGGAAACACCATATATTTT. It specifies CASSLRDRISGNTIYF.

The chain employs TRBV6-5 and TRBJ1-1; D is ambiguous. This CDR3 contains 14 residues. CDR1 is MNHEY and CDR2 is SVGAGI in the germline V gene. The germline V and J ends were trimmed by 0 bases and 1 base, with 6 bases remaining between them. The DNA for the CDR3 is TGTGCCAGCAGTTACTCGTTGGAGAACACTGAAGCTTTCTTT. It codes for CASSYSLENTEAFF.

V usage is TRBV6-1 and J usage is TRBJ1-5; TRBD1 matches at 8 bases. There are 14 residues in the CDR3. The V segment lost 4 bases and the J segment 7 bases; nucleotides outside the gene matches: 6. Germline values: CDR1 MNHNS, CDR2 SASEGT. The CDR3 DNA reads as TGTGCCAGCAGTGGAGACAGGGGAAGGCAGCCCCAGCATTTT. As protein: CASSGDRGRQPQHF.

The chain combines TRBV14 with TRBJ2-5, with D perhaps being TRBD1 or TRBD2 (5 bases each). Germline loops: CDR1 SGHDN, CDR2 FVKESK. CDR3 length: 16 residues. Trimming took 4 bases from V and 5 from J, leaving 20 bases between them. The CDR3 loop is CASSPRALFREETQYF. Here the CDR3 DNA reads TGTGCCAGCAGCCCGCGGGCCCTGTTCAGGGAGGAGACCCAGTACTTC.

The chain uses TRBV7-9 and TRBJ2-5, with 9 nucleotides matching TRBD2. With V trimmed by 5 bases and J by 4 bases, 20 bases remained unmatched. There are 19 residues in the CDR3. Germline-derived CDR1 and CDR2 are SEHNR and FQNEAQ (reference sequence). The CDR3 loop reads CASSQGSAGGPGWRETQYF. The CDR3 DNA reads as TGTGCCAGCAGCCAGGGGTCCGCGGGAGGGCCAGGGTGGCGAGAGACCCAGTACTTC.

This clone appeared once. The chain couples TRBV10-3 to TRBJ1-1; TRBD1 aligns across 7 bases. Trimming cost V 0 bases and J 4 bases; bases outside gene matches: 2. Per the germline V gene, CDR1 is ENHRY and CDR2 is SYGVKD. The CDR3 has 14 residues. The CDR3 sequence is CAISESWTGTEAFF. The DNA for the CDR3 is TGTGCCATCAGTGAGTCGTGGACAGGCACTGAAGCTTTCTTT.

The V gene is TRBV7-3, the J gene TRBJ2-2, with a weak D call TRBD1 (6 bases). Trimming shortened V by 0 bases and J by 1 base, and 9 bases separated the two germline ends. The germline V gene has CDR1 SGHTA and CDR2 FQGTGA. The CDR3 has 16 residues. The CDR3 here is CASSLTGGGNTGELFF. The DNA of the CDR3 is TGTGCCAGCAGCTTAACTGGGGGCGGGAACACCGGGGAGCTGTTTTTT.

The V and J genes are TRBV6-1 and TRBJ2-7, with TRBD1 identical over 8 bases. This CDR3 has 15 residues. V lost 6 bases, J lost 0 bases, and 7 bases stayed unmatched. From germline, CDR1 is MNHNS and CDR2 SASEGT. As DNA, the CDR3 is TGTGCCAGCAGCAAACAGGGGGGATCCTCCTACGAGCAGTACTTC. Its translation is CASSKQGGSSYEQYF.

The V and J genes are TRBV11-1 and TRBJ2-1; D possibly corresponds to TRBD2 (5 bases). Germline V gene data show CDR1 as SGHAT and CDR2 as FQDESV (reference sequence). CDR3 size: 15 residues. V dropped 5 bases and J dropped 9 bases, with 20 bases sitting between them. This chain's CDR3 is CASSVNTQRSGEQFF. CDR3 coding DNA: TGTGCCAGCAGCGTTAATACGCAACGGAGCGGTGAGCAGTTCTTC.

The rearrangement joins TRBV30 to TRBJ2-1; no definite D call. Trimming stripped 3 bases from V and 9 bases from J, with 12 bases between. Germline lookup yields CDR1 GTSNPN and CDR2 SVGIG (reference sequence). The CDR3 extends over 12 amino acids. CDR3: CAWSDVFSEQFF. The CDR3 DNA is TGTGCCTGGAGCGATGTTTTTAGTGAGCAGTTCTTC.

The CDR3 sequence is CASGWETQYF. For the CDR3, the DNA is TGTGCCAGCGGATGGGAGACCCAGTACTTC. The V call is TRBV5-6, the J call TRBJ2-5, with D unresolved. The CDR3 has 10 amino acids. V lost 7 bases and J 5 bases, leaving 6 bases between the germline ends. From germline, CDR1 is SGHDT and CDR2 YYEEEE.

As DNA, the CDR3 is TGTGCCAGTAGTATCGGTGGGACAAACGGAAACACCATATATTTT. It is translated as CASSIGGTNGNTIYF. The V call is TRBV19, the J call TRBJ1-3, with D possibly TRBD1 on 6 matching bases. The germline V and J ends were trimmed by 3 bases and 4 bases, with 13 bases remaining between them. CDR1 is LNHDA, CDR2 SQIVND, per germline (reference sequence). This CDR3 has 15 residues.

The chain joins TRBV2 to TRBJ2-7; 7 bases map to TRBD2. This CDR3 is built from 15 residues. Germline V gene data show CDR1 as SNHLY and CDR2 as FYNNEI. The ends lost 1 base at V and 6 bases at J; junction bases unmatched: 9. The CDR3 loop reads CASSEVGRGYGEQYF. CDR3 nucleotides: TGTGCCAGCAGTGAAGTGGGGAGGGGCTACGGCGAGCAGTACTTC.

There are a few counts of this clone. The gene calls are TRBV7-3 and TRBJ1-1; TRBD1 is a possible D gene (6 bases). Germline-derived CDR1 and CDR2 are SGHTA and FQGTGA. Trimming shortened V by 5 bases and J by 5 bases, and 12 bases separated the two germline ends. The CDR3 sequence is 13 residues long. CDR3 residues: CASSETGRTEAFF. The CDR3 region has the DNA TGTGCCAGCAGCGAAACAGGGCGGACTGAAGCTTTCTTT. Variable domain in full (rest from reference TRBV7-3 and TRBJ1-1): GAGVSQTPSNKVTEKGKYVELRCDPISGHTALYWYRQSLGQGPEFLIYFQGTGAADDSGLPNDRFFAVRPEGSVSTLKIQRTERGDSAVYLCASSETGRTEAFFGQGTRLTVV.

This rearrangement joins TRBV4-1 to TRBJ2-7; 8 positions match TRBD2. Germline lookup yields CDR1 MGHRA and CDR2 YSYEKL. The CDR3 covers 17 residues. V trimming: 2 bases; J trimming: 0 bases; junction bases outside the gene matches: 9. Written as DNA, the CDR3 is TGCGCCAGCAGCCAATTCCCTCGGCTAGCGGGCTCCTACGAGCAGTACTTC. Translating it yields CASSQFPRLAGSYEQYF.

J is TRBJ1-1 and V is TRBV18, with D hard to call. The germline CDR1 and CDR2 sequences are KGHSH and LQKENI. The CDR3 extends over 17 amino acids. The V end was cut by 2 bases, the J end by 0 bases, with 16 bases between. The CDR3 region is CASSPSLGFGVNTEAFF. The CDR3 DNA reads as TGTGCCAGCTCACCAAGTCTCGGGTTTGGGGTGAACACTGAAGCTTTCTTT. The whole variable domain, remainder taken from reference TRBV18 and TRBJ1-1, is NAGVMQNPRHLVRRRGQEARLRCSPMKGHSHVYWYRQLPEEGLKFMVYLQKENIIDESGMPKERFSAEFPKEGPSILRIQQVVRGDSAAYFCASSPSLGFGVNTEAFFGQGTRLTVV.

The rearrangement joins TRBV19 to TRBJ1-5, with a tentative D call TRBD1 (5 bases). This CDR3 is 15 amino acids long. CDR1 and CDR2 (germline): LNHDA, SQIVND (reference sequence). The V and J ends lost 6 bases and 0 bases respectively, with 12 bases between them. CDR3 sequence reads: CASRPEGTSNQPQHF. The DNA for the CDR3 is TGTGCCAGTAGACCCGAGGGGACTAGCAATCAGCCCCAGCATTTT.